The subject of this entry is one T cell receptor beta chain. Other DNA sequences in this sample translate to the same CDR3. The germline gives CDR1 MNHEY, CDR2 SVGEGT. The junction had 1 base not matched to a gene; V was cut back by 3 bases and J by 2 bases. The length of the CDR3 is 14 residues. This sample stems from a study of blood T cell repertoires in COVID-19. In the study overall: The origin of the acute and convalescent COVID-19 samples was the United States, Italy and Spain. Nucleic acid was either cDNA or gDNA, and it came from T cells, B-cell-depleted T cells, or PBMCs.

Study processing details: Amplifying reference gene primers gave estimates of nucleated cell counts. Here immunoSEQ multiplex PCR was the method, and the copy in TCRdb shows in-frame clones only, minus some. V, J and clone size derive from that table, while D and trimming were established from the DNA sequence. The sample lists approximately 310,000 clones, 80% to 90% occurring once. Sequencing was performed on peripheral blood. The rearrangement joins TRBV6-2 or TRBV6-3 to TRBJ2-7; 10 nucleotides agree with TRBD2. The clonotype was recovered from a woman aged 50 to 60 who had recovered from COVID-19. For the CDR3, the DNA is TGTGCCAGCAGTTATGGACTAGCGGCCTACGAGCAGTACTTC. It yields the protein CASSYGLAAYEQYF.